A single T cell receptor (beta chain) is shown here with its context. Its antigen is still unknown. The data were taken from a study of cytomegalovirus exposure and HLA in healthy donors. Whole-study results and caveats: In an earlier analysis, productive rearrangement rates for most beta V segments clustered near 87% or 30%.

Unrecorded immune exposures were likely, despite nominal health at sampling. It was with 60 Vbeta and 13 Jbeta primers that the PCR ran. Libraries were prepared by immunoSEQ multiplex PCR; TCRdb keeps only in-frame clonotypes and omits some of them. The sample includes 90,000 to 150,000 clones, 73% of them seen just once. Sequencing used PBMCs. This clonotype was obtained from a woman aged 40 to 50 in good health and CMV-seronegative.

The CDR3 reads CASSELAGRADTQYF. In DNA, the CDR3 is TGTGCCAGCAGTGAACTAGCGGGACGGGCAGATACGCAGTATTTT. The rearrangement links TRBV6-4 to TRBJ2-3, with 10 nucleotides matching TRBD2. J gave up 4 bases and V 3 bases, and 4 bases lay outside the gene matches. The CDR3 consists of 15 residues. CDR1 is MRHNA, CDR2 SNTAGT, per germline.